The next 21 T cell receptor beta chains were all read from a single sample in a study of glioma-infiltrating T cells. Amplification of TCR alpha and beta CDR3 regions from RNA used iRepertoire nested multiplex PCR. TCRdb reprocessed the multiplex PCR reads with MiXCR, giving one entry per CDR3 protein. Among around 140,000 distinct CDR3 sequences, around 40% were seen once, and the ten largest hold roughly 20%. Material: glioma tissue, nonneoplastic brain tissue, or PBMCs (not recorded which). These receptors were taken from a human donor with low-grade glioma or glioblastoma, undergoing nonglioma brain surgery, or in good health (not recorded which).

This clonotype was seen a handful of times. The CDR3 sequence is CATEGAWTEAFF. DNA of the CDR3: TGTGCCACCGAGGGGGCATGGACTGAAGCTTTCTTT. The rearrangement links TRBV28 to TRBJ1-1, with 7 bases that match TRBD1. The germline V gene encodes CDR1 MDHEN and CDR2 SYDVKM. The CDR3 loop spans 12 amino acids. V shed 10 bases, J shed 5 bases, and the junction held 7 bases outside the gene matches.

This clonotype was detected a few times. This chain links TRBV28 with TRBJ2-5; TRBD2 matches 9 bases. The V and J ends lost 3 bases and 5 bases, in that order; junction bases with no gene match: 7. Germline V CDR1 and CDR2: MDHEN, SYDVKM. The CDR3 sequence is 15 residues long. CDR3 coding DNA: TGTGCCAGCAGTTTGGGGACTAGCCCGGAGGAGACCCAGTACTTC. It specifies CASSLGTSPEETQYF.

This clonotype was counted a few times. The chain is built from TRBV27 and TRBJ1-6; D possibly corresponds to TRBD1 (5 bases). Germline-derived CDR1 and CDR2 are MNHEY and SMNVEV (reference sequence). This CDR3 spans 15 amino acids. Between the trimmed V and J ends, which lost 6 bases and 4 bases, there was a span of 13 bases. The CDR3 sequence: CASSRGERYNSPLHF. CDR3 nucleotide sequence: TGTGCCAGCAGCCGAGGGGAGAGGTATAATTCACCCCTCCACTTT.

The CDR3 protein is CASSLTGRSNGYTF. CDR3 in DNA: TGTGCCAGCAGTCTGACAGGGCGTTCGAATGGCTACACCTTC. The V call is TRBV28, the J call TRBJ1-2, with 7 bases aligning to TRBD1. With 5 bases clipped from V and 6 bases from J, the junction kept 9 bases outside the gene matches. The germline gives CDR1 MDHEN, CDR2 SYDVKM. This CDR3 spans 14 amino acids.

This chain links TRBV4-2 with TRBJ2-3, with TRBD2 matching over 9 bases. The CDR3 consists of 17 residues. Looked up from germline, CDR1 is LGHNA and CDR2 is YNFKEQ. With 3 bases clipped from V and 4 bases from J, the junction kept 11 bases outside the gene matches. The DNA for the CDR3 is TGTGCCAGCAGCCATGGAGTGACAGCGGGAGGTTCAGATACGCAGTATTTT. This sequence encodes CASSHGVTAGGSDTQYF.

The chain has TRBV20-1 and TRBJ2-3; the match to TRBD1 covers 7 bases. Germline CDR1 reads DFQATT; CDR2 reads SNEGSKA (reference sequence). The CDR3 runs 15 residues. Trimming at V came to 5 bases and at J to 2 bases, leaving 10 bases not matched to a gene. The CDR3 DNA follows: TGCAGTGCTCCTCCGCTACAGGGGCTCACAGATACGCAGTATTTT. Its translation: CSAPPLQGLTDTQYF.

Ten or more counts support this clonotype. The gene calls are TRBV6-1 and TRBJ1-1; D is uncertain. Germline CDR1 MNHNS, CDR2 SASEGT. Between the trimmed V and J ends, which lost 6 bases and 1 base, there was a span of 9 bases. The CDR3 spans 13 residues. The chain's CDR3 is CASSRTANTEAFF. DNA for the CDR3: TGTGCCAGCAGCCGAACAGCGAACACTGAAGCTTTCTTT.

The chain couples TRBV2 to TRBJ2-1; 9 bases map to TRBD1. Germline-derived CDR1 and CDR2 are SNHLY and FYNNEI. This CDR3 region has 14 residues. Trimming cost V 10 bases and J 4 bases; bases outside gene matches: 8. The CDR3 sequence: CATKGQGLYNEQFF. The CDR3 bases are TGTGCCACTAAGGGACAGGGACTGTACAATGAGCAGTTCTTC.

The J gene is TRBJ2-7, the V gene TRBV6-6; perhaps TRBD2 as D (5 bases). The CDR3 consists of 13 residues. Trimming left V 2 bases short and J 0 bases short, with 5 bases between. In germline, CDR1 is MNHNY, CDR2 SVGAGI (reference sequence). CDR3 loop: CASSYRDSYEQYF. The CDR3 coding sequence is TGTGCCAGCAGTTACCGGGACTCCTACGAGCAGTACTTC.

The genes are TRBV7-2 and TRBJ1-5; D might be TRBD1 (5 bases). The CDR3 sequence is 15 residues long. Germline CDR1 reads SGHTA; CDR2 reads FQGNSA. V dropped 2 bases and J dropped 4 bases, with 12 bases sitting between them. DNA for the CDR3: TGTGCCAGCAGCTTACTCCGGGACGGGAATCAGCCCCAGCATTTT. Amino acid sequence: CASSLLRDGNQPQHF.

In its sample, this clonotype was seen a few times. The chain has TRBV2 and TRBJ2-5; D not certain. The germline gives CDR1 SNHLY, CDR2 FYNNEI. The germline V and J ends were trimmed by 4 bases and 5 bases, with 11 bases remaining between them. This CDR3 spans 13 amino acids. The CDR3 reads CASSAISPETQYF. The CDR3 bases are TGTGCCAGCAGTGCGATTAGCCCTGAGACCCAGTACTTC.

This clonotype was recorded many times. The chain uses TRBV6-1 and TRBJ1-2; D remains ambiguous. With 7 bases removed from V and 6 bases from J, the gap between germline ends came to 12 bases. The germline CDR1 and CDR2 sequences are MNHNS and SASEGT. This CDR3 is 12 amino acids long. CDR3 DNA sequence: TGTGCCAGCATGGAAGGGTATGATGGCTACACCTTC. Protein product: CASMEGYDGYTF.

This clonotype was recorded many times. This rearrangement joins TRBV27 to TRBJ2-3; D gene uncertain. V was clipped by 1 base and J by 2 bases, with 7 bases between them. Germline CDR1 is MNHEY and CDR2 is SMNVEV (reference sequence). This CDR3 has 14 residues. CDR3 sequence reads: CASSLYGVTDTQYF. In DNA form, the CDR3 reads TGTGCCAGCAGTTTATACGGTGTCACAGATACGCAGTATTTT.

Concerning this clonotype itself: A much bigger clone sits one base away, suggesting this may be a read error. The chain combines TRBV20-1 with TRBJ1-3; no reliable D call. Trimming shortened V by 2 bases and J by 2 bases, and 7 bases separated the two germline ends. This CDR3 contains 13 residues. CDR1 and CDR2 (germline): DFQATT, SNEGSKA (reference sequence). CDR3 protein: CSARRVTGNTIYF. The CDR3 DNA is TGCAGTGCTAGACGGGTGACTGGAAACACCATATATTTT.

The chain recombines TRBV4-2 with TRBJ2-2, with D perhaps TRBD2 (5 bases). Trimming cost V 4 bases and J 4 bases, with 10 bases left between them. From germline, CDR1 is LGHNA and CDR2 YNFKEQ. The CDR3 has 14 amino acids. As DNA, the CDR3 is TGTGCCAGCAGCCCGCGGGTCCTCACCGGGGAGCTGTTTTTT. It yields the protein CASSPRVLTGELFF.

In this sample, this clonotype turned up a few times. The chain links TRBV6-5 to TRBJ2-1; D not resolved. V was cut by 2 bases and J by 10 bases, with 12 bases left in between. The CDR3 loop spans 13 amino acids. Germline V gives CDR1 MNHEY, CDR2 SVGAGI. The CDR3 nucleotides are TGTGCCAGCAGTTACGCGGTGGGTGGGGAGCAGTTCTTC. This translates into CASSYAVGGEQFF.

The J gene is TRBJ2-1, the V gene TRBV6-1; 8 positions match TRBD1. The CDR3 has 16 residues. V lost 6 bases, J lost 4 bases, and 11 bases stayed unmatched. Germline loops: CDR1 MNHNS, CDR2 SASEGT. CDR3 in amino acids: CASRDLQGVTYNEQFF. In nucleotides, the CDR3 is TGTGCCAGCAGGGACCTACAGGGGGTAACGTACAATGAGCAGTTCTTC.

This chain joins TRBV10-3 and TRBJ1-4; D is possibly TRBD1 (5 bases). The CDR3 runs 13 residues. Trimming removed 3 bases from V and 7 bases from J, with 9 bases in between. Germline CDR1 and CDR2: ENHRY and SYGVKD. Written as DNA, the CDR3 is TGTGCCATCAGTGACAGGGTTTCTGAAAAACTGTTTTTT. Protein sequence: CAISDRVSEKLFF.

The table lists this clonotype with a few counts. The chain links TRBV20-1 to TRBJ2-5, with TRBD1 matching over 7 bases. Trimming removed 2 bases from V and 2 bases from J; junction bases left unmatched: 2. This CDR3 has 13 residues. Germline values: CDR1 DFQATT, CDR2 SNEGSKA (reference sequence). In DNA form, the CDR3 reads TGCAGTGCTAGACCGGGACAGCAAGAGACCCAGTACTTC. Amino acids: CSARPGQQETQYF.

The chain has TRBV10-3 and TRBJ1-1; 7 bases match TRBD1. Germline V gene lookup returns CDR1 ENHRY and CDR2 SYGVKD. The CDR3 consists of 14 residues. With 6 bases clipped from V and 2 bases from J, the junction kept 6 bases outside the gene matches. As DNA, the CDR3 is TGTGCCATCAGCCCGGGACAGCCCAACACTGAAGCTTTCTTT. Its translation is CAISPGQPNTEAFF.

This clonotype was seen just once. At one boundary the junction diverges from the germline segment, which might be a read error. This chain connects TRBV5-1 to TRBJ1-1, with 7 nucleotides matching TRBD1. The germline gives CDR1 SGHRS, CDR2 YFSETQ. The CDR3 spans 14 residues. The CDR3 protein is CASSFSRGNSEAFF. In DNA form, the CDR3 reads TGCGCCAGCAGCTTCAGCAGGGGGAACTCTGAAGCTTTCTTT. The full variable domain, rest sourced from reference TRBV5-1 and TRBJ1-1, is KAGVTQTPRYLIKTRGQQVTLSCSPISGHRSVSWYQQTPGQGLQFLFEYFSETQRNKGNFPGRFSGRQFSNSRSEMNVSTLELGDSALYLCASSFSRGNSEAFFGQGTRLTVV.